The 18 T cell receptor beta chains below were found in one sample sequenced in a study of T-cell memory formation after mild COVID-19. TCRdb re-called the 5' RACE reads through MiXCR, storing one row per CDR3 protein. The repertoire consists of about 90,000 distinct CDR3 sequences, with approximately 13% occurring once and the leading ten covering about 28%. Sequenced material: PBMCs or a T cell subset sorted from them (not recorded which). Receptor source: an adult woman who had mild COVID-19 (a few samples of this study predate the infection). Cell type and time point are not known.

This clonotype was seen ten or more times. The J gene is TRBJ2-1, the V gene TRBV7-9, with D possibly matching TRBD2 (5 bases). The CDR3 sequence is 16 residues long. The germline V and J ends were trimmed by 0 bases and 1 base, with 10 bases remaining between them. Germline assignment: CDR1 SEHNR and CDR2 FQNEAQ (reference sequence). The CDR3 DNA is TGTGCCAGCAGCTTAGCCACGACGGGGTCCTACAATGAGCAGTTCTTC. As protein: CASSLATTGSYNEQFF.

The chain uses TRBV7-9 and TRBJ2-1; no clear D. V was cut by 1 base and J by 10 bases, with 8 bases left in between. The CDR3 covers 12 residues. Looked up from germline, CDR1 is SEHNR and CDR2 is FQNEAQ (reference sequence). The CDR3 here is CASSLVAPEQFF. The DNA of the CDR3 is TGTGCCAGCAGCTTAGTGGCGCCCGAGCAGTTCTTC.

This chain connects TRBV7-9 to TRBJ1-1; weak D call: TRBD1 (6 bases). With 7 bases removed from V and 5 bases from J, the gap between germline ends came to 11 bases. The CDR3 has 12 amino acids. The V gene's germline CDR1 is SEHNR and CDR2 FQNEAQ (reference sequence). The CDR3 reads CASTLGGTEAFF. DNA of the CDR3: TGTGCCAGCACCCTAGGGGGAACTGAAGCTTTCTTT.

This clonotype turned up a few times. The J gene is TRBJ1-1, the V gene TRBV5-1; D may be TRBD1 (6 bases). Germline V gene sequence: CDR1 SGHRS, CDR2 YFSETQ. This CDR3 contains 15 residues. V lost 4 bases and J lost 5, with 18 bases in between. DNA of the CDR3: TGCGCCAGCAGCCCCGAGGAGGGGGAAGGAACTGAAGCTTTCTTT. This codes for CASSPEEGEGTEAFF. Full variable domain (remainder filled in from reference TRBV5-1 and TRBJ1-1): KAGVTQTPRYLIKTRGQQVTLSCSPISGHRSVSWYQQTPGQGLQFLFEYFSETQRNKGNFPGRFSGRQFSNSRSEMNVSTLELGDSALYLCASSPEEGEGTEAFFGQGTRLTVV.

The CDR3 sequence: CASSERGPSSYNEQFF. For the CDR3, the DNA is TGTGCCAGCAGCGAGCGCGGCCCGAGCTCCTACAATGAGCAGTTCTTC. The chain recombines TRBV21-1 with TRBJ2-1; the D call of TRBD2 is as the table states it, not checked on the DNA. TRBV21-1 is assigned pseudogene status. The CDR3 loop spans 16 amino acids.

This chain uses TRBV12-3 or TRBV12-4 with TRBJ1-6, with TRBD1 identical over 7 bases. V gave up 6 bases and J gave up 8 bases; unmatched junction bases: 10. The CDR3 extends over 15 amino acids. CDR3: CASSTDRVAYSPLHF. The CDR3, as DNA: TGTGCCAGCAGCACCGACAGGGTAGCTTATTCACCCCTCCACTTT.

This clonotype came up a few times. The chain combines TRBV27 with TRBJ1-4, with D maybe TRBD1 (5 bases). The V gene's germline CDR1 is MNHEY and CDR2 SMNVEV (reference sequence). Trimming cost V 2 bases and J 7 bases, with 14 bases left between them. The CDR3 has 15 residues. The DNA for the CDR3 is TGTGCCAGCAGTTTAGGAGGAGGGGTAGTTGAAAAACTGTTTTTT. This encodes CASSLGGGVVEKLFF.

This sequence joins TRBV7-8 and TRBJ2-1, with 7 bases that match TRBD2. Germline V gene sequence: CDR1 SGHVS, CDR2 FQNEAQ. There are 17 residues in the CDR3. Trimming cost V 4 bases and J 8 bases; bases outside gene matches: 17. The CDR3 region has the DNA TGTGCCAGCAGCTCGCCCAAACGGGACTACCTTCTGTATGAGCAGTTCTTC. Translation: CASSSPKRDYLLYEQFF.

This clonotype was seen only a few times. The gene calls are TRBV12-3 or TRBV12-4 and TRBJ2-2; TRBD2 matches 10 bases. This CDR3 has 21 amino acids. The V gene end was trimmed by 2 bases and the J gene end by 1 base; junction bases not matched to a gene: 16. The CDR3 spells CASSLSVAGGSIVENTGELFF. CDR3 DNA sequence: TGTGCCAGCAGTTTATCGGTAGCGGGAGGCTCGATTGTAGAGAACACCGGGGAGCTGTTTTTT.

The chain uses TRBV9 and TRBJ1-3; 8 bases are a match to TRBD1. J was trimmed by 0 bases and V by 3 bases; bases with no gene match: 5. This CDR3 is 16 amino acids long. Germline V gene sequence: CDR1 SGDLS, CDR2 YYNGEE. The CDR3 DNA sequence: TGTGCCAGCAGCGAGGACAGGGACTCCTCTGGAAACACCATATATTTT. Amino acid sequence: CASSEDRDSSGNTIYF.

This clonotype was found many times. The J gene is TRBJ2-7, the V gene TRBV13; TRBD2 matches at 8 bases. The CDR3 runs to 16 residues. Germline loops: CDR1 PRHDT, CDR2 FYEKMQ (reference sequence). Trimming took 4 bases from V and 0 from J; bases not matched to a gene: 8. In DNA form, the CDR3 reads TGTGCCAGCAGCTCAGGCCCGGGGACTAGCTCCTACGAGCAGTACTTC. Translated: CASSSGPGTSSYEQYF. Combining the CDR3 with reference TRBV13 and TRBJ2-7 gives the whole variable domain AAGVIQSPRHLIKEKRETATLKCYPIPRHDTVYWYQQGPGQDPQFLISFYEKMQSDKGSIPDRFSAQQFSDYHSELNMSSLELGDSALYFCASSSGPGTSSYEQYFGPGTRLTVT.

This clonotype appeared a few times. The rearrangement uses TRBV7-9 and TRBJ2-4; 7 nucleotides match TRBD2. V dropped 2 bases and J dropped 16; count of bases not matched to a gene: 8. Germline V gene lookup returns CDR1 SEHNR and CDR2 FQNEAQ (reference sequence). The CDR3 has 12 amino acids. The CDR3 bases are TGTGCCAGCAGCTTATCCGCTAGCGGAGGATACTTC. Protein sequence: CASSLSASGGYF.

The gene calls are TRBV29-1 and TRBJ1-2, with a possible D match to TRBD1 (6 bases). V lost 7 bases and J lost 2, with 14 bases in between. The germline V gene has CDR1 SQVTM and CDR2 ANQGSEA. The CDR3 is made up of 13 amino acids. The CDR3 sequence: CSAEGGANYGYTF. DNA for the CDR3: TGCAGCGCCGAGGGGGGGGCGAACTATGGCTACACCTTC.

This clonotype was observed a handful of times. This chain links TRBV7-8 with TRBJ2-1; D is ambiguous. Between the trimmed V and J ends, which lost 2 bases and 0 bases, there was a span of 8 bases. Germline V gene data show CDR1 as SGHVS and CDR2 as FQNEAQ. The CDR3 sequence is 15 residues long. CDR3 amino acids: CASSLFRSSYNEQFF. For the CDR3, the DNA is TGTGCCAGCAGCTTATTCCGGAGCTCCTACAATGAGCAGTTCTTC. The variable domain in full, with the rest retrieved from reference TRBV7-8 and TRBJ2-1, is GAGVSQSPRYKVAKRGQDVALRCDPISGHVSLFWYQQALGQGPEFLTYFQNEAQLDKSGLPSDRFFAERPEGSVSTLKIQRTQQEDSAVYLCASSLFRSSYNEQFFGPGTRLTVL.

The chain is built from TRBV12-3 or TRBV12-4 and TRBJ2-1; D unclear. The V end was cut by 3 bases, the J end by 5 bases, with 8 bases between. The CDR3 spans 13 residues. The CDR3 sequence: CASSLVLHNEQFF. The CDR3 DNA follows: TGTGCCAGCAGTTTGGTCCTACACAATGAGCAGTTCTTC.

This clonotype was seen at least ten times. The V and J genes are TRBV7-9 and TRBJ2-3; D is uncertain. V lost 5 bases to trimming and J lost 0 bases, with 9 bases between them. Germline CDR1 SEHNR, CDR2 FQNEAQ (reference sequence). The CDR3 runs to 14 residues. The CDR3 loop reads CASSQVSSTDTQYF. The CDR3 bases are TGTGCCAGCAGCCAGGTCTCTAGCACAGATACGCAGTATTTT.

The rearrangement links TRBV4-2 to TRBJ2-7, with D perhaps TRBD1 (6 bases). V lost 5 bases and J 6 bases, leaving 17 bases between the germline ends. The CDR3 length is 14 residues. The germline CDR1 and CDR2 sequences are LGHNA and YNFKEQ. CDR3 residues: CASSSNREWVEQYF. DNA of the CDR3: TGTGCCAGCAGCTCTAACAGGGAGTGGGTCGAGCAGTACTTC.

This clonotype appeared a single time. The gene calls are TRBV5-1 and TRBJ2-7; TRBD1 agrees at 9 bases. Germline V gene data show CDR1 as SGHRS and CDR2 as YFSETQ. The V gene end was trimmed by 5 bases and the J gene end by 5 bases; junction bases not matched to a gene: 14. The CDR3 contains 16 residues. The CDR3 sequence is CASSTLGDRVINEQYF. The CDR3 nucleotides are TGCGCCAGCAGTACGTTGGGGGACAGGGTGATCAACGAGCAGTACTTC.